These 17 T cell receptor beta chains were sequenced from one sample in a study of T cell repertoires in cytomegalovirus infection. The antigens for these receptors are not known. TCRdb called the reads again in MiXCR, with one record for every CDR3 protein. The sample holds nearly 700,000 distinct CDR3 sequences, 30% to 40% seen once. The sample here was cultured PBMCs, taken from culture after CMV antigen stimulation. The receptor set was obtained from a human donor in good health (CMV status not recorded). Some clones in this sample may be carry-over from other donors' samples.

In this sample, this clonotype turned up a few times. The rearrangement links TRBV7-6 to TRBJ2-7; TRBD2 matches 9 bases. Per the germline V gene, CDR1 is SGHVS and CDR2 is FNYEAQ. The V gene end was trimmed by 2 bases and the J gene end by 3 bases; junction bases not matched to a gene: 8. The length of the CDR3 is 16 residues. The CDR3 sequence is CASSLMASGTGYEQYF. DNA for the CDR3: TGTGCCAGCAGCTTAATGGCTAGCGGGACCGGCTACGAGCAGTACTTC.

This clonotype has just a few counts. The CDR3: CASSMRTSSEEQFF. In nucleotides, the CDR3 is TGCGCCAGCAGCATGCGGACTAGCAGCGAAGAGCAGTTCTTC. V is TRBV5-1 and J is TRBJ2-1; 8 nucleotides agree with TRBD2. Germline CDR1 SGHRS, CDR2 YFSETQ. Losses at the gene ends were 4 bases for V and 10 bases for J; bases not matched to a gene: 10. This CDR3 comprises 14 residues. Using reference TRBV5-1 and TRBJ2-1 for the parts outside the CDR3, the full variable domain is KAGVTQTPRYLIKTRGQQVTLSCSPISGHRSVSWYQQTPGQGLQFLFEYFSETQRNKGNFPGRFSGRQFSNSRSEMNVSTLELGDSALYLCASSMRTSSEEQFFGPGTRLTVL.

The chain couples TRBV6-2 or TRBV6-3 to TRBJ2-7; 9 nucleotides match TRBD2. The CDR3 has 14 residues. Germline trimming cut 2 bases from V and 2 bases from J; bases unmatched to any gene: 1. Germline CDR1 is MNHEY and CDR2 is SVGEGT. The CDR3 here is CASSYRLAAYEQYF. The CDR3 nucleotides are TGTGCCAGCAGTTACCGACTAGCGGCCTACGAGCAGTACTTC.

This clonotype was recorded at least ten times. This chain connects TRBV7-2 to TRBJ2-3; TRBD1 agrees at 8 bases. V trimming: 5 bases; J trimming: 6 bases; junction bases outside the gene matches: 16. The CDR3 runs 17 residues. Germline-derived CDR1 and CDR2 are SGHTA and FQGNSA. CDR3 in DNA: TGTGCCAGCAGCCAGGACAGGGTTACGCGTGTATGGGATACGCAGTATTTT. Amino acids: CASSQDRVTRVWDTQYF.

The chain links TRBV5-1 to TRBJ1-1, with a possible D match to TRBD1 (5 bases). CDR1 and CDR2 from the germline V gene are SGHRS and YFSETQ. The CDR3 loop spans 11 amino acids. Trimming took off 6 bases at V and 7 bases at J, with 10 bases between the two ends. The CDR3 protein is CASTTGGEAFF. The CDR3 DNA reads as TGCGCCAGCACCACCGGGGGTGAAGCTTTCTTT.

CDR3 sequence (DNA): TGTGCCAGCAGTCGGGCCACGGTTGTAGGGGAGCTGTTTTTT. As protein: CASSRATVVGELFF. V gene TRBV3-1 combines with J gene TRBJ2-2, with D unresolved. The CDR3 runs 14 residues. Germline loops: CDR1 LGHDT, CDR2 YNNKEL (reference sequence). Trimming took 6 bases from V and 8 from J, leaving 16 bases between them.

This clonotype was recorded only once. The chain recombines TRBV5-4 with TRBJ2-5, with a tentative D call TRBD2 (6 bases). Germline loops: CDR1 SGHNT, CDR2 YYREEE (reference sequence). The CDR3 length is 15 residues. V lost 2 bases to trimming and J lost 7 bases, with 18 bases between them. CDR3 sequence (DNA): TGTGCCAGCAGCTTCGTCTGGGAAGGGCGGGGGACCCAGTACTTC. It yields the protein CASSFVWEGRGTQYF. Drawing the rest from reference TRBV5-4 and TRBJ2-5, the complete variable domain is ETGVTQSPTHLIKTRGQQVTLRCSSQSGHNTVSWYQQALGQGPQFIFQYYREEENGRGNFPPRFSGLQFPNYSSELNVNALELDDSALYLCASSFVWEGRGTQYFGPGTRLLVL.

This clonotype was counted a few times. In DNA form, the CDR3 reads TGTGCCAGCAGTTCCCCATCGATGGGCAATGAGCAGTTCTTC. This encodes CASSSPSMGNEQFF. The chain couples TRBV28 to TRBJ2-1; no clear D gene. V lost 4 bases to trimming and J lost 6 bases, with 13 bases between them. The CDR3 covers 14 residues. CDR1 and CDR2 (germline): MDHEN, SYDVKM. Full variable domain (missing parts from reference TRBV28 and TRBJ2-1): DVKVTQSSRYLVKRTGEKVFLECVQDMDHENMFWYRQDPGLGLRLIYFSYDVKMKEKGDIPEGYSVSREKKERFSLILESASTNQTSMYLCASSSPSMGNEQFFGPGTRLTVL.

The CDR3 DNA reads as TGTGCCAGCAGCCTGTCCAGGGGGGCAGTGGGTGAAAAACTGTTTTTT. Protein sequence: CASSLSRGAVGEKLFF. The V call is TRBV7-9, the J call TRBJ1-4, with TRBD1 matching over 7 bases. The CDR3 is 16 amino acids. The J segment lost 7 bases and the V segment lost 5 bases, leaving 13 bases of the junction unmatched. Germline CDR1 reads SEHNR; CDR2 reads FQNEAQ (reference sequence).

This sequence joins TRBV7-6 and TRBJ1-4, with D maybe TRBD1 (5 bases). V gave up 4 bases and J gave up 5 bases, with 11 bases separating them. Germline CDR1 SGHVS, CDR2 FNYEAQ. This CDR3 is built from 14 residues. The CDR3 loop is CASSSPDSNEKLFF. In DNA form, the CDR3 reads TGTGCCAGCAGCTCTCCCGACAGCAATGAAAAACTGTTTTTT.

A few counts support this clonotype. The chain couples TRBV6-6 to TRBJ2-7; 9 bases map to TRBD2. V shed 4 bases, J shed 4 bases, and the junction held 5 bases outside the gene matches. Germline V gene sequence: CDR1 MNHNY, CDR2 SVGAGI (reference sequence). This CDR3 has 14 residues. CDR3 bases: TGTGCCAGCAGTTCCGCCCTAGCGGGGTACGAGCAGTACTTC. It specifies CASSSALAGYEQYF.

The chain joins TRBV19 to TRBJ1-5, with D maybe TRBD1 (6 bases). The germline gives CDR1 LNHDA, CDR2 SQIVND (reference sequence). The V gene lost 7 bases and the J gene lost 0 bases, with 16 bases spanning the gap. This CDR3 has 16 residues. The CDR3: CASMRRGQNSNQPQHF. The CDR3 DNA follows: TGTGCCAGTATGAGGCGGGGACAAAATAGCAATCAGCCCCAGCATTTT.

This clonotype was counted only a few times. The chain employs TRBV19 and TRBJ1-2; TRBD1 is a possible D gene (5 bases). V gave up 4 bases and J gave up 4 bases, with 13 bases separating them. The germline V gene encodes CDR1 LNHDA and CDR2 SQIVND (reference sequence). The CDR3 length is 14 residues. The CDR3 spells CASSKGETFYGYTF. CDR3 coding DNA: TGTGCCAGTAGTAAAGGGGAGACCTTCTATGGCTACACCTTC.

This clonotype has a handful of counts. The chain recombines TRBV5-5 with TRBJ2-3; D not certain. Germline CDR1 SGHKS, CDR2 YYEKEE (reference sequence). V lost 7 bases to trimming and J lost 0 bases, with 15 bases between them. The CDR3 is 15 residues long. CDR3 in amino acids: CASGVGEGSTDTQYF. The CDR3 DNA follows: TGTGCCAGCGGAGTTGGAGAAGGGAGCACAGATACGCAGTATTTT. The full variable domain, in which reference TRBV5-5 and TRBJ2-3 provide the parts outside the CDR3, is DAGVTQSPTHLIKTRGQQVTLRCSPISGHKSVSWYQQVLGQGPQFIFQYYEKEERGRGNFPDRFSARQFPNYSSELNVNALLLGDSALYLCASGVGEGSTDTQYFGPGTRLTVL.

This clonotype appeared a few times. The CDR3 loop reads CASSFKGNQPQHF. Here the CDR3 DNA reads TGTGCCAGCAGTTTTAAGGGGAATCAGCCCCAGCATTTT. The rearrangement links TRBV12-3 or TRBV12-4 to TRBJ1-5; possibly TRBD1 for D (5 bases). CDR3 length: 13 amino acids. V was trimmed by 3 bases and J by 4 bases, leaving 7 bases between them.

This clonotype occurred a few times. The chain links TRBV12-3 or TRBV12-4 to TRBJ1-5; no reliable D call. V lost 3 bases and J lost 3, with 9 bases in between. CDR3 length: 14 amino acids. CDR3 bases: TGTGCCAGCAGTTTGGGCCCTCTCAATCAGCCCCAGCATTTT. Translating gives CASSLGPLNQPQHF.

This rearrangement joins TRBV11-2 to TRBJ2-1; unclear D gene. The ends were cut back, 4 bases at V and 8 bases at J, with 12 bases in the middle. Germline V gives CDR1 SGHAT, CDR2 FQNNGV. This CDR3 region has 13 residues. The CDR3 sequence: CASSSHSTDEQFF. The CDR3 region has the DNA TGTGCCAGCAGCTCCCACAGCACCGATGAGCAGTTCTTC.